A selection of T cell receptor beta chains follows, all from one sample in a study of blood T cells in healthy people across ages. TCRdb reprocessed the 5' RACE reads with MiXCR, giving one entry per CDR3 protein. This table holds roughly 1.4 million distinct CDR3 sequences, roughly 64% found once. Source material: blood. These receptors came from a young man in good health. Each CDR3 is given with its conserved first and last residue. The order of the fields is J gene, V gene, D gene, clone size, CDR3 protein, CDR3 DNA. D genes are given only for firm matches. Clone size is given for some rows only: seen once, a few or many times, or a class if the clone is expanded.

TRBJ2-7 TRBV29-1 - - CSATDDFYEQYF TGCAGCGCCACGGACGATTTCTACGAGCAGTACTTC
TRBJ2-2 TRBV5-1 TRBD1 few CASTAPQGSETGELFF TGCGCCAGCACCGCACCACAGGGGTCGGAGACCGGGGAGCTGTTTTTT
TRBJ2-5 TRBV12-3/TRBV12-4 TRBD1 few CASSTRTGVEEQYF TGTGCCAGCAGTACTCGGACAGGCGTGGAGGAGCAGTACTTC
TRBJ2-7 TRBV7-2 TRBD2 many CASSPGLAGANEQYF TGTGCCAGCAGCCCCGGACTAGCGGGAGCTAACGAGCAGTACTTC
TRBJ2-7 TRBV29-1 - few CSVGPGGLYEQYF TGCAGCGTTGGCCCAGGGGGGCTCTACGAGCAGTACTTC
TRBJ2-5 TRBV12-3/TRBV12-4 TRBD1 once CASSSLYSPGTGGTQYF TGTGCCAGCAGTTCACTCTACTCTCCCGGGACAGGGGGGACCCAGTACTTC
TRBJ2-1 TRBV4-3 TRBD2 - CASSQTLGGEQFF TGCGCCAGCAGCCAAACCTTGGGAGGGGAGCAGTTCTTC
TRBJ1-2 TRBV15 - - CAASRAGNYGYTF TGTGCCGCCAGCAGAGCAGGGAACTATGGCTACACCTTC
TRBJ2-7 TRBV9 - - CASSVRPGAYEQYF TGTGCCAGCAGCGTAAGACCCGGAGCCTACGAGCAGTACTTC
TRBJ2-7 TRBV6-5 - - CASSPTWYGEQYF TGTGCCAGCAGCCCTACTTGGTACGGCGAGCAGTACTTC
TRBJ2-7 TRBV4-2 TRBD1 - CASSPRTGEFHEQYF TGTGCCAGCAGCCCCCGGACAGGGGAATTTCACGAGCAGTACTTC
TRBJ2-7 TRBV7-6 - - CASSLGGGVIDEQYF TGTGCCAGCAGCTTAGGTGGGGGAGTGATAGACGAGCAGTACTTC
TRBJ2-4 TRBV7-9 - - CATGSMGNIQYF TGTGCCACCGGGAGTATGGGAAACATTCAGTACTTC
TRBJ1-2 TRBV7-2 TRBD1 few CASSVGQEAYGYTF TGTGCCAGCAGCGTAGGACAGGAGGCCTATGGCTACACCTTC
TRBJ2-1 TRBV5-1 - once CACSPGRGIDEQFF TGCGCCTGCAGCCCCGGACGGGGGATCGATGAGCAGTTCTTC
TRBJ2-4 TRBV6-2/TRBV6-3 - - CASSFEGGPKNIQYF TGTGCCAGCAGCTTCGAGGGGGGGCCGAAAAACATTCAGTACTTC
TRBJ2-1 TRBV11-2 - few CASSLGEFTQQFF TGTGCCAGCAGCTTAGGGGAATTTACCCAGCAGTTCTTC
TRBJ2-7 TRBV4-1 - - CASSQGQNCEQYF TGCGCCAGCAGCCAAGGGCAGAATTGCGAGCAGTACTTC
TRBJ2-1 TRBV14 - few CASSQTSSEQFF TGTGCCAGCAGCCAGACAAGTAGTGAGCAGTTCTTC
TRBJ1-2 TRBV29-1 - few CSVGAASNYGYTF TGCAGCGTTGGGGCGGCTTCTAACTATGGCTACACCTTC